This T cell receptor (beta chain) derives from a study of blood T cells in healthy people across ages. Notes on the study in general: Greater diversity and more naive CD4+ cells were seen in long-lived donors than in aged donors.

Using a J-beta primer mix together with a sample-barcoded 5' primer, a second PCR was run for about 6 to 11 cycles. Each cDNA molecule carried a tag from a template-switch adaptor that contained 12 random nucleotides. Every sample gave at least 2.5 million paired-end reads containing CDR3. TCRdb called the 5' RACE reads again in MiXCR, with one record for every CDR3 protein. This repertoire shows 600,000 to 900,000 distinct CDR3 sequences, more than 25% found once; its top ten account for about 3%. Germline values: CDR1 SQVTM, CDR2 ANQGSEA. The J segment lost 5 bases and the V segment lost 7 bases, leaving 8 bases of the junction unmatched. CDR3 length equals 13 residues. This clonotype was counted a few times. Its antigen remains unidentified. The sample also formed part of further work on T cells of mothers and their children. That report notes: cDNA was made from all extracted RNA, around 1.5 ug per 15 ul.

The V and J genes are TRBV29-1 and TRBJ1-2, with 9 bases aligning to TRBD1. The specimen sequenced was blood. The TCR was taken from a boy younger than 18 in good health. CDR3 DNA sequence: TGCAGCGGGCAAGACAGGGGGTCTTATGGCTACACCTTC. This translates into CSGQDRGSYGYTF.